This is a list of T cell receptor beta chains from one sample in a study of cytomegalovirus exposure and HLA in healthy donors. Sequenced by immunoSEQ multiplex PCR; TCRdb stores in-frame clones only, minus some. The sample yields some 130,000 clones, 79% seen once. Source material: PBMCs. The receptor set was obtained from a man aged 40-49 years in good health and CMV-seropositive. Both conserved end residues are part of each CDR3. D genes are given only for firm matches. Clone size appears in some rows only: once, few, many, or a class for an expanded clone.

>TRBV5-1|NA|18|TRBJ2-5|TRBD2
TGCGCCAGCAGCTTCTACGGACTAGCGGGAGATCGGTCAGAGACCCAGTACTTC
CASSFYGLAGDRSETQYF
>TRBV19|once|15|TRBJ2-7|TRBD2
TGTGCCAGTAGTATAATAGGCGGGAGTATGAACGAGCAGTACTTC
CASSIIGGSMNEQYF
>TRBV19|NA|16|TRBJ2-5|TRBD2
TGTGCCAGTAGTACGATTGGGACTAGCGGGAGGGAGACCCAGTACTTC
CASSTIGTSGRETQYF
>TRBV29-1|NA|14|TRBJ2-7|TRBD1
TGCAGCGTTGAGCGGGGGACAGGGGACAACGAGCAGTACTTC
CSVERGTGDNEQYF
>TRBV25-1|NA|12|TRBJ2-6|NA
TGTGCCACTCGAGCCGGGGCCAACGTCCTGACTTTC
CATRAGANVLTF
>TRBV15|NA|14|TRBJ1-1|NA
TGTGCCACCAGCAGAGAACAGGGTGTCACTGAAGCTTTCTTT
CATSREQGVTEAFF
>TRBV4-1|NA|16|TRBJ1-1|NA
TGCGCCAGCAGCCTTCGGGCTGCCTTAGAGGGCACTGAAGCTTTCTTT
CASSLRAALEGTEAFF
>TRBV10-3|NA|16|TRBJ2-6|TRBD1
TGTGCCATATCCGGGACAGGAATCCCTGGGGCCAACGTCCTGACTTTC
CAISGTGIPGANVLTF
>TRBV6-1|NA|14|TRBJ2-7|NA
TGTGCCAGCACCCCTAGCGTACACTCCTACGAGCAGTACTTC
CASTPSVHSYEQYF
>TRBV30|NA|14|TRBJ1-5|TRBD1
TGTGCCTGCCGGGGTGACAGGGGAAATCAGCCCCAGCATTTT
CACRGDRGNQPQHF
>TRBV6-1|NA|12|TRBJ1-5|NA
TGTGCCAGCAGTGGGGGCGATCAGCCCCAGCATTTT
CASSGGDQPQHF
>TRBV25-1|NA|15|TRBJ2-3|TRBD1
TGTGCCAGCAGTGGGGACAGGGTCCCCACAGATACGCAGTATTTT
CASSGDRVPTDTQYF
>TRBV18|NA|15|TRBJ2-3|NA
TGTGCCAGCTCACCAGGGGCAGGGCACACAGATACGCAGTATTTT
CASSPGAGHTDTQYF
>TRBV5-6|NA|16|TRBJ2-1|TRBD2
TGTGCCAGCAGCTTGGAGATTAGCGGGATTTACAATGAGCAGTTCTTC
CASSLEISGIYNEQFF
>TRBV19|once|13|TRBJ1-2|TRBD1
TGTGCCAGTAGTGACAGGGTTACCTATGGCTACACCTTC
CASSDRVTYGYTF
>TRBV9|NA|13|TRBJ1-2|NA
TGTGCCAGCAGCGTAGGTGCGGGGAGTGGCTACACCTTC
CASSVGAGSGYTF
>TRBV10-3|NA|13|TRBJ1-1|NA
TGTGCCATCGGGGGAGGGGCGATCACTGAAGCTTTCTTT
CAIGGGAITEAFF
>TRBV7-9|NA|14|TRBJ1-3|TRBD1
TGTGCCAGCAGCCCTTTGGACAGGGGGAACACCATACATTTT
CASSPLDRGNTIHF
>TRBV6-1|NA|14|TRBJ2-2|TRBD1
TGTGCCAGCAGTGGGGACAGGGGCACCGGGGAGCTGTTTTTT
CASSGDRGTGELFF
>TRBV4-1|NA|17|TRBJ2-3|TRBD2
TGCGCCAGCAGCCAAGAATTGGTCGGGGGACTAGCGGGAGGCCCCCCGTTT
CASSQELVGGLAGGPPF
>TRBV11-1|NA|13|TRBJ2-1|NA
TGTGCCAGCAGCGCAGGGGCACACAATGAGCAGTTCTTC
CASSAGAHNEQFF
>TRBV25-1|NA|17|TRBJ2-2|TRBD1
TGTGCCAGCAGTGACCCCCTGAGGGGGCTAAACACCGGGGAGCTGTTTTTT
CASSDPLRGLNTGELFF
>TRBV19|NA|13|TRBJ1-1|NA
TGTGCCAGTAGTACCAGACAGATACGTGAAGCTTTCTTT
CASSTRQIREAFF
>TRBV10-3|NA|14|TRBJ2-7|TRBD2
TGTGCCATCACCGGACTAGCGGGAGGGAATGAGCAGTACTTC
CAITGLAGGNEQYF
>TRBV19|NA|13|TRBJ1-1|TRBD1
TGTGCCAGTAGTGGCGGACAGGGGAGGTTAGCTTTCTTT
CASSGGQGRLAFF
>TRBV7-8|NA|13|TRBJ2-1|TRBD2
TGTGCCAGCAGCTTAGTAGCGGGAGAAGAGCAGTTCTTC
CASSLVAGEEQFF
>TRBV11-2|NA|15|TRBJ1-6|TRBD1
TGTGCCAGCAGCTTATCCCGACAGGGGAATTCACCCCTCCACTTT
CASSLSRQGNSPLHF
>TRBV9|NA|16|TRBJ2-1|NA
TGTGCCAGCAGCCAGGGATTGGCATTATCCTACAATGAGCAGTTCTTC
CASSQGLALSYNEQFF
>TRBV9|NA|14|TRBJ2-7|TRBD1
TGTGCCAGCAGCACGGGACAGACTTCCTACGAGCAGTACTTC
CASSTGQTSYEQYF
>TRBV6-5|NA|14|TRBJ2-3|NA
TGTGCCAGCACCGTGGGTTCGGCGGCAGATACGCAGTATTTT
CASTVGSAADTQYF